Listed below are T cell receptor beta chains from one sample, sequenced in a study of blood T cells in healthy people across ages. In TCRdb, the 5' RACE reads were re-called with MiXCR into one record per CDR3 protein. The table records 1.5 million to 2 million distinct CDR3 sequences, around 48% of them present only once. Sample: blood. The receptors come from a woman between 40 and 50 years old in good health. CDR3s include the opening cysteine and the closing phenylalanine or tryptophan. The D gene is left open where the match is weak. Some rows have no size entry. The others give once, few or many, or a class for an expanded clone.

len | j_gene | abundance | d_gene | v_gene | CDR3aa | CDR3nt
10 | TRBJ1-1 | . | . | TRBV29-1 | CSVVPGTAFF | TGCAGCGTTGTTCCAGGGACAGCTTTCTTT
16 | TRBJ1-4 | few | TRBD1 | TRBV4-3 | CASSHYTGTGVEKLFF | TGCGCCAGCAGCCATTACACCGGGACAGGGGTTGAAAAACTGTTTTTT
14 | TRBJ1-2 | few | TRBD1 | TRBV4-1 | CASSPTGVVYGYTF | TGCGCCAGCAGCCCGACAGGGGTGGTCTATGGCTACACCTTC
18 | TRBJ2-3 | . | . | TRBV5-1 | CASSLDSIVTLSTDTQYF | TGCGCCAGCAGCTTGGACTCGATTGTGACACTTAGCACAGATACGCAGTATTTT
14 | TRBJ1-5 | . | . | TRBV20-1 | CSASIPGSGQPQHF | TGCAGTGCTAGTATCCCGGGGTCTGGACAGCCCCAGCATTTT
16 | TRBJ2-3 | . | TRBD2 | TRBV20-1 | CSASALAGGWSDTQYF | TGCAGTGCTTCAGCCCTAGCGGGGGGGTGGTCAGATACGCAGTATTTT
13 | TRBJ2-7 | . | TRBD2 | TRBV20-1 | CSAYTSGDYEQYF | TGCAGTGCGTATACTAGCGGGGACTACGAGCAGTACTTC
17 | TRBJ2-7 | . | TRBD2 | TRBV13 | CASSPNPTSGGAYEQYF | TGTGCCAGCAGCCCCAACCCAACTAGCGGGGGGGCCTACGAGCAGTACTTC
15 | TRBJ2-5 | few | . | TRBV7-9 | CASIIGRSGQETQYF | TGTGCCAGCATCATAGGGAGATCAGGCCAAGAGACCCAGTACTTC
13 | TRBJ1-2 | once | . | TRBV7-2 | CASSFRAAYGYTF | TGTGCCAGCAGCTTCCGGGCTGCCTATGGCTACACCTTC
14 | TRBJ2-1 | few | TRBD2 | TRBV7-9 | CASSFVAGGNEQFF | TGTGCCAGCAGCTTCGTAGCGGGGGGCAATGAGCAGTTCTTC
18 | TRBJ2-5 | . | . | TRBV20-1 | CSARAPPTGFRSGETQYF | TGCAGTGCTAGAGCCCCCCCCACAGGGTTCCGAAGCGGGGAGACCCAGTACTTC
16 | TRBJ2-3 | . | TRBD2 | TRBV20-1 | CSARDPWGGITDTQYF | TGCAGTGCTAGAGATCCGTGGGGGGGAATAACAGATACGCAGTATTTT
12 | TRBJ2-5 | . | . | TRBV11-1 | CASSSRPSEQYF | TGTGCCAGCAGCTCCAGGCCTTCAGAGCAGTACTTC
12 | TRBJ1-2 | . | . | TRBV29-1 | CSVAGQHLGYTF | TGCAGCGTTGCTGGACAACACCTAGGCTACACCTTC
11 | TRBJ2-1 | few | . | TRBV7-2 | CASSFFERRFF | TGTGCCAGCAGCTTTTTTGAACGGCGGTTCTTC
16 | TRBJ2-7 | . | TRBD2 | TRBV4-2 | CASSRSSSGGSYEQYF | TGTGCCAGCAGCCGATCAAGTAGCGGGGGTTCCTACGAGCAGTACTTC
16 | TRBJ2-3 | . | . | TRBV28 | CASSAFGAGRADTQYF | TGTGCCAGCAGTGCCTTTGGTGCGGGGCGCGCAGATACGCAGTATTTT
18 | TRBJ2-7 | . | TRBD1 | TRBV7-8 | CASSLARGPSFPTYEQYF | TGTGCCAGCAGCTTAGCCAGGGGGCCTTCGTTTCCCACCTACGAGCAGTACTTC
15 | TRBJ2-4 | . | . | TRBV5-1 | CASSQRQGGSSIQYF | TGCGCCAGCAGTCAGCGACAGGGAGGCTCGAGCATTCAGTACTTC
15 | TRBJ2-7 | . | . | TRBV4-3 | CASSQDLGTTYEQYF | TGCGCCAGCAGCCAAGACTTGGGGACGACCTACGAGCAGTACTTC
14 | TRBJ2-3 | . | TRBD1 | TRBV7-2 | CASSRDSRTNTQYF | TGTGCTAGCAGCCGGGACAGTCGCACGAATACGCAGTATTTT
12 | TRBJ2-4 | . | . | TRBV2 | CASTSYKNIQYF | TGTGCCAGCACCTCCTACAAAAACATTCAGTACTTC
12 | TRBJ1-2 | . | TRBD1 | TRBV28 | CASRDSVYGNTF | TGTGCCAGCCGGGACAGCGTCTATGGCAACACCTTC
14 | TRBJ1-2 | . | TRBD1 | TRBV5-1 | CASSDPGQGNGYTF | TGCGCCAGCAGCGACCCCGGACAGGGGAATGGCTACACCTTC
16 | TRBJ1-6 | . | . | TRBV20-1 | CSASSPLREGDSPLHF | TGCAGTGCTAGTAGTCCGTTGAGGGAGGGTGATTCACCCCTCCACTTT
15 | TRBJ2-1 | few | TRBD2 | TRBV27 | CASRMGGGGYNEQFF | TGTGCCAGCAGGATGGGCGGGGGGGGCTACAATGAGCAGTTCTTC
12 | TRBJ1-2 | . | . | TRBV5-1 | CASSRGGEGYTF | TGCGCCAGCAGCCGAGGCGGAGAAGGCTACACCTTC
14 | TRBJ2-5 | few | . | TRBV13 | CASSLGVQQETQYF | TGTGCCAGCAGCTTAGGGGTTCAGCAAGAGACCCAGTACTTC
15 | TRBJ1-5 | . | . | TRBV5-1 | CASSLEVHSNQPQHF | TGCGCCAGCAGCTTGGAAGTGCATAGCAATCAGCCCCAGCATTTT
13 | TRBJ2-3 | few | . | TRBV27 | CASSLRGTYTQYF | TGTGCCAGCAGTTTAAGGGGGACATATACGCAGTATTTT
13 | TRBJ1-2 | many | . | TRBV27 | CASSFEGNYGYTF | TGTGCCAGCAGTTTCGAAGGGAACTATGGCTACACCTTC
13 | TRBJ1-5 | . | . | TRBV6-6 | CATGGHNNQPQHF | TGTGCCACGGGCGGACATAACAATCAGCCCCAGCATTTT
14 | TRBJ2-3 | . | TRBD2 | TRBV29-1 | CSVLAGGGTDTQYF | TGCAGCGTCCTAGCGGGGGGGGGCACAGATACGCAGTATTTT
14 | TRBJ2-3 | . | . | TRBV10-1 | CASSELVFSDTQYF | TGCGCCAGCAGTGAGTTGGTATTTTCAGATACGCAGTATTTT
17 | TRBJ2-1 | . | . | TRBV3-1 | CASSQDFRLYPYNEQFF | TGTGCCAGCAGCCAAGATTTCCGTCTCTACCCCTACAATGAGCAGTTCTTC
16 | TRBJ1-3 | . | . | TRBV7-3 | CASGGRGHNSGNTIYF | TGTGCCAGCGGGGGGCGCGGTCACAACTCTGGAAACACCATATATTTT
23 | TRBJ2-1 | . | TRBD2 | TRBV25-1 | CASLSESGELLAGGLSSYNEQFF | TGTGCCAGCCTCAGTGAATCTGGGGAGCTACTAGCGGGGGGTCTCAGCTCCTACAATGAGCAGTTCTTC
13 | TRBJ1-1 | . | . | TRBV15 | CATSRDRRTEAFF | TGTGCCACCAGCAGAGATCGAAGGACTGAAGCTTTCTTT
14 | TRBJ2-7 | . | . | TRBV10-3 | CAISSGTAPYEQYF | TGTGCCATCAGTTCCGGGACTGCCCCCTACGAGCAGTACTTC
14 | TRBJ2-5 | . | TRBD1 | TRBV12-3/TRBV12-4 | CASSPDRGSETQYF | TGTGCCAGCAGTCCTGACAGGGGATCGGAGACCCAGTACTTC
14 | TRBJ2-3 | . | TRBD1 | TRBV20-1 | CSAPGQGSTDTQYF | TGCAGTGCACCGGGACAGGGAAGCACAGATACGCAGTATTTT
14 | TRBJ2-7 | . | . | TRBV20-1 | CSARDRVGGYEQYF | TGCAGTGCTAGAGATAGGGTAGGGGGGTACGAGCAGTACTTC
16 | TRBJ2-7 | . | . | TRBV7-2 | CAGSQRWTADTHEQYF | TGTGCCGGCAGCCAGCGCTGGACTGCTGATACCCACGAGCAGTACTTC
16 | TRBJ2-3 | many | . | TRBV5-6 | CASSLEPILITDTQYF | TGTGCCAGCAGCTTGGAGCCAATTCTGATCACAGATACGCAGTATTTT
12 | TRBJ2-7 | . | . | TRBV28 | CATRGESYEQYF | TGTGCCACCAGGGGGGAGTCCTACGAGCAGTACTTC
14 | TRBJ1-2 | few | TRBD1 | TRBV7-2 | CASRRDRGLSGYTF | TGTGCCAGCAGGCGCGACAGGGGGCTTAGTGGCTACACCTTC
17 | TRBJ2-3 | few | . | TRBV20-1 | CSARDPREFSSTDTQYF | TGCAGTGCTAGAGACCCCCGAGAGTTCTCTAGCACAGATACGCAGTATTTT
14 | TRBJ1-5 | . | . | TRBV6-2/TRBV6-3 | CASTRGGSGQPQHF | TGTGCCAGCACGAGAGGGGGATCCGGGCAGCCCCAGCATTTT
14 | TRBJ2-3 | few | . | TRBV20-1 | CSARDPRGADTQYF | TGCAGTGCTAGAGATCCCCGCGGAGCAGATACGCAGTATTTT
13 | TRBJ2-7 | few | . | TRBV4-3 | CASSQEALYEQYF | TGCGCCAGCAGCCAAGAGGCCCTCTACGAGCAGTACTTC
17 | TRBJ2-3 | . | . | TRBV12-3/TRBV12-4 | CASISSGDAHSTDTQYF | TGTGCCAGCATTTCTTCGGGGGACGCACATAGCACAGATACGCAGTATTTT
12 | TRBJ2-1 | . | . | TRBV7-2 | CASSSRDDGQFF | TGTGCCAGCAGCTCCCGGGACGATGGGCAGTTCTTC
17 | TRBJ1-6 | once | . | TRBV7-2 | CASSLGYGGGENSPLHF | TGTGCCAGCAGCTTAGGATACGGGGGAGGCGAGAATTCACCCCTCCACTTT
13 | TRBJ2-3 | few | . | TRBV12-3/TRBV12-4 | CASSKGMGDTQYF | TGTGCCAGCAGTAAGGGAATGGGAGATACGCAGTATTTT
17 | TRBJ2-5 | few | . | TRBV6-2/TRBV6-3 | CASSRLEARVRKETQYF | TGTGCCAGCAGTCGCCTAGAAGCCCGGGTGAGGAAAGAGACCCAGTACTTC
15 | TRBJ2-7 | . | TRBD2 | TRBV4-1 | CASSQVELAGGEQYF | TGCGCCAGCAGCCAAGTCGAGCTAGCGGGGGGCGAGCAGTACTTC